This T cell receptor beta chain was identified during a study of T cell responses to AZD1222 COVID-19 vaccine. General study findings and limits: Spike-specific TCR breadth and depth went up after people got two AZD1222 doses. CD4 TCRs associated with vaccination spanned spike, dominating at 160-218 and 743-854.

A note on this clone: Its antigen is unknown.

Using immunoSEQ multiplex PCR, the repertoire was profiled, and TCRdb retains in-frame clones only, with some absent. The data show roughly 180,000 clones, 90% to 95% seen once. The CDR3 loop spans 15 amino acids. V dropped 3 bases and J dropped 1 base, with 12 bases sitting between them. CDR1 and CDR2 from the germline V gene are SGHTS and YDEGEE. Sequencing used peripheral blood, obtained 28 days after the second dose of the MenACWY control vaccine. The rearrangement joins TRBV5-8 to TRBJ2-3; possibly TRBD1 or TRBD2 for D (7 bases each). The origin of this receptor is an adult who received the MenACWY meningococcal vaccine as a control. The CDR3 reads CASSWQGGRTDTQYF. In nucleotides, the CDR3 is TGTGCCAGCAGCTGGCAGGGGGGGCGCACAGATACGCAGTATTTT.